These 27 T cell receptor beta chains were sequenced from one sample in a study of cytomegalovirus exposure and HLA in healthy donors (dated by TCRdb to 2016 to 2017). Library generation was performed with the immunoSEQ multiplex PCR assay. For the multiplex PCR, a mixture combining 60 forward primers for TCR Vbeta segments and 13 reverse primers for TCR Jbeta segments was used. TCRdb stores this immuneACCESS table with in-frame sequences only. Part of the clones is absent; in the studies checked, under half of the shortfall reflects unresolved V genes, and no reason is known for the rest. The sample table holds hundreds of thousands of clones, of which about four fifths were seen once. 6% of the sample rests with the top ten. The sequenced material came from PBMCs. These receptors came from a man aged 35-49 years in good health and CMV-seropositive.

To note about this clone: Other nucleotide sequences in the sample specify the same CDR3. This chain joins TRBV27 and TRBJ1-2; 8 bases match TRBD1. Trimming at V came to 4 bases and at J to 4 bases, leaving 5 bases not matched to a gene. The CDR3 totals 14 residues. The germline CDR1 and CDR2 sequences are MNHEY and SMNVEV (reference sequence). DNA of the CDR3: TGTGCCAGCAGTTACGCAGGGGGCGGCTATGGCTACACCTTC. Its protein is CASSYAGGGYGYTF.

V is TRBV30 and J is TRBJ2-5; D gene unclear. This CDR3 is built from 14 residues. The V end lost 0 bases, the J end lost 1 base, and 9 bases lay between the germline ends. Germline V gene sequence: CDR1 GTSNPN, CDR2 SVGIG (reference sequence). For the CDR3, the DNA is TGTGCCTGGAGTGTAGCACAGCCCCAAGAGACCCAGTACTTC. This encodes CAWSVAQPQETQYF.

The V and J genes are TRBV30 and TRBJ2-3, with D possibly being TRBD2 (6 bases). The length of the CDR3 is 13 residues. Germline V gene data show CDR1 as GTSNPN and CDR2 as SVGIG (reference sequence). Trimming took 2 bases from V and 1 from J, leaving 7 bases between them. CDR3 sequence (DNA): TGTGCCTGGAGTTGGAGGGGCACAGATACGCAGTATTTT. Protein: CAWSWRGTDTQYF.

Comment on this clone: One end of the junction is discordant with germline, which a read error may explain. V and J are TRBV7-7 and TRBJ2-2; TRBD2 might be the D (6 bases). This CDR3 has 13 residues. The germline gives CDR1 SSHAT, CDR2 FNYEAQ (reference sequence). CDR3: CASSGTFTGELFF. Here the CDR3 DNA reads TGTGCTAGCAGTGGGACTTTCACCGGGGAGCTGTTTTTT. The variable domain in full, completed from reference TRBV7-7 and TRBJ2-2, reads GAGVSQSPRYKVTKRGQDVTLRCDPISSHATLYWYQQALGQGPEFLTYFNYEAQPDKSGLPSDRFSAERPEGSISTLTIQRTEQRDSAMYRCASSGTFTGELFFGEGSRLTVL.

The rearrangement joins TRBV29-1 to TRBJ2-2; TRBD2 matches 9 bases. V lost 4 bases to trimming and J lost 7 bases; unmatched junction nucleotides: 13. The germline gives CDR1 SQVTM, CDR2 ANQGSEA. This CDR3 is 16 amino acids long. CDR3 loop: CSVGGASSGTVGELFF. The CDR3 nucleotides are TGCAGCGTTGGTGGCGCTTCTAGCGGGACGGTCGGGGAGCTGTTTTTT.

This clone has just one count. The chain links TRBV4-1 to TRBJ2-2; 15 positions agree with TRBD2. CDR3 length equals 19 residues. Germline CDR1 reads MGHRA; CDR2 reads YSYEKL. Trimming at V came to 3 bases and at J to 5 bases, leaving 10 bases not matched to a gene. CDR3: CASSHPSRTSGRGTGELFF. CDR3 in DNA: TGCGCCAGCAGCCATCCCTCTCGGACTAGCGGGAGGGGAACCGGGGAGCTGTTTTTT.

The rearrangement links TRBV6-6 to TRBJ2-7; tentatively, D is TRBD2 (5 bases). V was shortened by 6 bases and J by 3 bases, with 15 bases between the two germline ends. Germline CDR1 is MNHNY and CDR2 is SVGAGI (reference sequence). CDR3 length: 14 amino acids. CDR3: CASRGGGRSYEQYV. In nucleotides, the CDR3 is TGTGCCAGCAGAGGCGGCGGGCGGAGCTACGAGCAGTACGTC.

The V gene is TRBV7-2, the J gene TRBJ2-7; no reliable D call. The V gene lost 5 bases and the J gene lost 3 bases, with 11 bases spanning the gap. CDR1 and CDR2 from the germline V gene are SGHTA and FQGNSA. This CDR3 is 13 amino acids long. CDR3 DNA sequence: TGTGCCAGCAGCCCCTTAGCAGTCTACGAGCAGTACTTC. This codes for CASSPLAVYEQYF.

The rearrangement joins TRBV19 to TRBJ1-2, with 10 positions matching TRBD1. Germline V gives CDR1 LNHDA, CDR2 SQIVND (reference sequence). J lost 7 bases, V lost 7 bases, and 12 bases had no gene match. CDR3 length equals 15 residues. The CDR3 nucleotides read TGTGCCAGTAAATGGGGGGACAGGGGTTCTGGTGGCTACACCTTC. Translated: CASKWGDRGSGGYTF.

The genes are TRBV7-9 and TRBJ1-5; 9 bases match TRBD1. The ends lost 1 base at V and 3 bases at J; junction bases unmatched: 1. CDR3 length: 15 amino acids. Germline V CDR1 and CDR2: SEHNR, FQNEAQ (reference sequence). CDR3 region: CASSLGDRVNQPQHF. DNA for the CDR3: TGTGCCAGCAGCTTAGGGGACAGGGTCAATCAGCCCCAGCATTTT.

The J gene is TRBJ2-1, the V gene TRBV5-1; possible D gene TRBD2, 6 bases. V lost 7 bases and J 7 bases, leaving 15 bases between the germline ends. Germline CDR1 is SGHRS and CDR2 is YFSETQ. The CDR3 length is 13 residues. The CDR3 protein is CASAGGGVNEQFF. The CDR3 bases are TGCGCCAGCGCTGGGGGAGGTGTAAATGAGCAGTTCTTC.

V is TRBV9 and J is TRBJ2-2, with 15 bases aligning to TRBD2. Germline loops: CDR1 SGDLS, CDR2 YYNGEE. The length of the CDR3 is 17 residues. Trimming cost V 4 bases and J 5 bases; bases outside gene matches: 6. CDR3 residues: CASSLGTSGRRTGELFF. CDR3 in DNA: TGTGCCAGCAGCCTCGGGACTAGCGGGAGGAGGACCGGGGAGCTGTTTTTT.

The chain joins TRBV7-9 to TRBJ1-1; D is uncertain. V dropped 5 bases and J dropped 3 bases, with 13 bases sitting between them. The CDR3 totals 14 residues. Germline V gene data show CDR1 as SEHNR and CDR2 as FQNEAQ (reference sequence). The CDR3 is CASSPRMPDTEAFF. CDR3 in DNA: TGTGCCAGCAGCCCTAGGATGCCCGACACTGAAGCTTTCTTT.

This sequence joins TRBV15 and TRBJ2-1; 13 bases agree with TRBD2. V shed 0 bases and J 8 bases; nucleotides not matched to a gene: 4. CDR3 size: 16 residues. Germline CDR1 and CDR2: LNHNV and YYDKDF (reference sequence). In nucleotides, the CDR3 is TGTGCCACCAGCAGAGAGGGGACTAGCGGGATCTATGAGCAGTTCTTC. Residues: CATSREGTSGIYEQFF.

The chain combines TRBV19 with TRBJ1-4; a weak D match, TRBD1 (6 bases). V lost 7 bases and J 6 bases, leaving 12 bases between the germline ends. The CDR3 covers 13 residues. The germline V gene has CDR1 LNHDA and CDR2 SQIVND (reference sequence). CDR3 DNA sequence: TGTGCCAGTACTCGGGACATTGATGAAAAACTGTTTTTT. This encodes CASTRDIDEKLFF.

This chain links TRBV11-2 with TRBJ2-1; TRBD2 matches 7 bases. Germline CDR1 is SGHAT and CDR2 is FQNNGV. With 6 bases clipped from V and 6 bases from J, the junction kept 8 bases outside the gene matches. This CDR3 has 14 amino acids. CDR3: CASSYPSGLNEQFF. CDR3 bases: TGTGCCAGCAGTTACCCTAGCGGCCTCAATGAGCAGTTCTTC.

The rearrangement links TRBV25-1 to TRBJ2-3; D not certain. The CDR3 contains 12 residues. V was clipped by 4 bases and J by 2 bases, with 4 bases between them. Germline V gene lookup returns CDR1 MGHDK and CDR2 SYGVNS. DNA for the CDR3: TGTGCCAGCAGTGTTAACACAGATACGCAGTATTTT. Protein sequence: CASSVNTDTQYF. Full variable domain (outside the CDR3, taken from reference TRBV25-1 and TRBJ2-3): EADIYQTPRYLVIGTGKKITLECSQTMGHDKMYWYQQDPGMELHLIHYSYGVNSTEKGDLSSESTVSRIRTEHFPLTLESARPSHTSQYLCASSVNTDTQYFGPGTRLTVL.

In this sample, this clone turned up a few times. The chain combines TRBV7-2 with TRBJ1-1, with D possibly being TRBD1 (5 bases). Per germline, CDR1 SGHTA and CDR2 FQGNSA. CDR3 length equals 18 residues. With 5 bases removed from V and 4 bases from J, the gap between germline ends came to 26 bases. CDR3 in amino acids: CASSTPKSAGYRGTEAFF. CDR3 in DNA: TGTGCCAGCAGCACCCCCAAATCTGCAGGCTATAGGGGCACTGAAGCTTTCTTT.

This chain connects TRBV29-1 to TRBJ2-5; perhaps TRBD1 as D (6 bases). The DNA end lines up better with TRBJ2-7; the J call may be wrong. The CDR3 contains 14 residues. Germline V gene data show CDR1 as SQVTM and CDR2 as ANQGSEA. The CDR3 DNA sequence: TGCAGCGTTGAGACCCACGACAGGAGCTACGAGCAGTACTTC. As protein: CSVETHDRSYEQYF.

The chain uses TRBV10-1 and TRBJ2-2, with a weak D call TRBD2 (6 bases). CDR1 is WNHNN, CDR2 SYGVQD, per germline (reference sequence). This CDR3 has 15 amino acids. Trimming stripped 6 bases from V and 4 bases from J, with 15 bases between. As DNA, the CDR3 is TGCGCCAGCAGCGGGGACTGGTTGGGCACCGGGGAGCTGTTTTTT. It translates to CASSGDWLGTGELFF.

Only one count was recorded for this clone. V gene TRBV4-2 combines with J gene TRBJ1-2, with D perhaps TRBD1 (5 bases). The CDR3 covers 15 residues. Trimming pared 1 base from V and 1 base from J, leaving 10 bases between. Germline V gene lookup returns CDR1 LGHNA and CDR2 YNFKEQ. The CDR3 protein is CASSQGRGLNYGYTF. In nucleotides, the CDR3 is TGTGCCAGCAGCCAAGGGAGGGGCCTTAACTATGGCTACACCTTC.

The genes are TRBV11-2 and TRBJ1-5, with a possible D match to TRBD1 (6 bases). V was clipped by 0 bases and J by 5 bases, with 11 bases between them. Germline V lookup: CDR1 SGHAT, CDR2 FQNNGV. The CDR3 has 15 residues. The CDR3 DNA is TGTGCCAGCAGCTTAGAAGTACAGGGAGATCAGCCCCAGCATTTT. This encodes CASSLEVQGDQPQHF. Complete variable domain (other parts from reference TRBV11-2 and TRBJ1-5): EAGVAQSPRYKIIEKRQSVAFWCNPISGHATLYWYQQILGQGPKLLIQFQNNGVVDDSQLPKDRFSAERLKGVDSTLKIQPAKLEDSAVYLCASSLEVQGDQPQHFGDGTRLSIL.

The rearrangement links TRBV4-2 to TRBJ2-7; possibly TRBD1 for D (6 bases). Deletions cut 0 bases from V and 0 bases from J, with 15 bases between. The CDR3 spans 17 residues. Germline loops: CDR1 LGHNA, CDR2 YNFKEQ. In nucleotides, the CDR3 is TGTGCCAGCAGCCAAGATTGGGGGCAGGGGAGCTCCTACGAGCAGTACTTC. Its protein product is CASSQDWGQGSSYEQYF.

The chain has TRBV4-1 and TRBJ2-1, with D tentatively TRBD1 (6 bases). V shed 4 bases and J shed 3 bases, with 19 bases lying between them. Germline V gives CDR1 MGHRA, CDR2 YSYEKL. The CDR3 contains 17 residues. The CDR3 spells CASSPYGTPNDYNEQFF. CDR3 DNA sequence: TGCGCCAGCAGCCCTTACGGGACACCCAATGACTACAATGAGCAGTTCTTC.

The J gene is TRBJ1-3, the V gene TRBV6-5; no definite D call. CDR3 length equals 13 residues. Germline V gene data show CDR1 as MNHEY and CDR2 as SVGAGI. V gave up 5 bases and J gave up 4 bases, with 9 bases separating them. CDR3 DNA sequence: TGTGCCAGCAGTGAAGCGGGGGGAAACACCATATATTTT. This codes for CASSEAGGNTIYF.

The chain uses TRBV7-3 and TRBJ2-1, with a tentative D call TRBD2 (7 bases). The CDR3 contains 16 residues. V dropped 1 base and J dropped 7 bases, with 17 bases sitting between them. Per the germline V gene, CDR1 is SGHTA and CDR2 is FQGTGA. The CDR3 DNA sequence: TGTGCCAGCAGCTTAAACCCCGCTGGGGGGGCTAATGAGCAGTTCTTC. Translation gives CASSLNPAGGANEQFF.

The chain employs TRBV7-8 and TRBJ1-5; the D is unclear. Trimming pared 1 base from V and 4 bases from J, leaving 5 bases between. CDR1 is SGHVS and CDR2 is FQNEAQ in the germline V gene. The CDR3 length is 13 residues. CDR3 nucleotide sequence: TGTGCCAGCAGCTTAGACGGGAATCAGCCCCAGCATTTT. Protein sequence: CASSLDGNQPQHF.